This TCR beta chain was sequenced for a study of shared T cell receptors in the human thymus. Germline values: CDR1 MNHNS, CDR2 SASEGT. The CDR3 runs 17 residues. V was pared by 1 base and J by 1 base, with 6 bases of the junction left unmatched. Clones were sequenced by immunoSEQ multiplex PCR, and TCRdb holds only the in-frame ones, with some missing. The sample holds some 700,000 clones; around 85% are singletons and the top ten take roughly 0.01%. These same data were also listed under a study on human thymus T cells. That source adds: Corrective cardiac surgery supplied the resected thymus tissue. Unrelated individuals were reported by related research to share highly overlapping thymic repertoires.

Sequencing input: thymocytes. This clonotype originated in a girl less than two years old with a congenital heart defect. V gene TRBV6-1 combines with J gene TRBJ2-2; 7 bases are shared with TRBD2. The CDR3 protein is CASSEGEGTLNTGELFF. The CDR3 region has the DNA TGTGCCAGCAGTGAAGGGGAGGGGACCCTGAACACCGGGGAGCTGTTTTTT.